This T cell receptor (beta chain) was sequenced for a study of Ad26.COV2.S vaccination and SARS-CoV-2 variants. As for the study in general: Participants got Ad26.COV2.S intramuscularly, once or twice 56 days apart. Overall study findings and caveats: Vaccinees reportedly had broad spike-specific CD8+ and CD4+ T cell responses.

Note on this clone: Its antigen remains unidentified.

V shed 4 bases and J shed 7 bases, with 11 bases lying between them. This CDR3 has 13 residues. Germline CDR1 reads LGHDT; CDR2 reads YNNKEL (reference sequence). Some clones are missing from TCRdb's copy, which holds only in-frame ones; the method was immunoSEQ multiplex PCR. Of about 370,000 clones in the sample, 70% to 90% are singletons; the top ten hold approximately 1.9%. Noted treatment: around 19 received Ad26.COV2.S at low or high dose, single or two shots; about 5 received placebo; per-sample allocation not given. Samples analyzed were those drawn on day 63 after the first vaccine or placebo injection. Vaccination employed an Ad26 vector expressing the Wuhan-strain SARS-CoV-2 spike.

The specimen was peripheral blood, collected in a trial of Ad26.COV2.S vaccine versus placebo. The clonotype comes from a person between 18 and 60 years old who received the Ad26.COV2.S COVID-19 vaccine or a placebo. V and J are TRBV3-1 (or the pseudogene TRBV3-2) and TRBJ1-3; D call uncertain. The CDR3, as DNA: TGTGCCAGCAGCCGCACGAGCGGGAACACCATATATTTT. It codes for CASSRTSGNTIYF.